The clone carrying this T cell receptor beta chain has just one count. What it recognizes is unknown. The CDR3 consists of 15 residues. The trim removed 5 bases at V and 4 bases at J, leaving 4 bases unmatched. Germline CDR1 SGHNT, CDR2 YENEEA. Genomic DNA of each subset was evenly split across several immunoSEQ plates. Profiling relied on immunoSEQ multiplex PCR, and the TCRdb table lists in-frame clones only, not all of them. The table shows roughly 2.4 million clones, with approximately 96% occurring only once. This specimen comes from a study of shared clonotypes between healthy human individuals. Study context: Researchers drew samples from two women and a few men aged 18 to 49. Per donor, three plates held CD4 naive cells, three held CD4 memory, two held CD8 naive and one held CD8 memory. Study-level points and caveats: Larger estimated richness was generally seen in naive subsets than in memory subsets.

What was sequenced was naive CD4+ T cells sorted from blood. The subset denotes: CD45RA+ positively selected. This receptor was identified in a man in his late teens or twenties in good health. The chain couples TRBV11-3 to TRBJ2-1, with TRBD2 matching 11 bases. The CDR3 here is CASSERTSGYNEQFF. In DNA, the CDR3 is TGTGCCAGCAGCGAACGGACTAGCGGGTACAATGAGCAGTTCTTC.